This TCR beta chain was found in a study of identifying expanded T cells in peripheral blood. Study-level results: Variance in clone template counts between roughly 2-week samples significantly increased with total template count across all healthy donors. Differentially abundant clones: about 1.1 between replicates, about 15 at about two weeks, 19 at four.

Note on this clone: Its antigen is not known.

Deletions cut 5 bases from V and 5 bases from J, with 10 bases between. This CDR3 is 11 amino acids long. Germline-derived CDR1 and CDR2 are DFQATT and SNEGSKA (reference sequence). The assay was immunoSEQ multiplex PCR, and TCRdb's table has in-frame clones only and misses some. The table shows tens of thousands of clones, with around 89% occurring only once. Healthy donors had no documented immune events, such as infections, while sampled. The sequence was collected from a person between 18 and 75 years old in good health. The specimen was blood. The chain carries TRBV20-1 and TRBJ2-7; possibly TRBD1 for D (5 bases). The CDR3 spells CSALPGNEQYF. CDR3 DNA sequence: TGCAGTGCTCTCCCAGGGAACGAGCAGTACTTC.